This section outlines one TCR beta chain sequence together with its context. The antigen remains unidentified. These data come from a study of T cell repertoires in cytomegalovirus infection. Study conclusions and caveats: Clonotype analysis showed dominance of the ex vivo response by HLA-C-restricted CMV-specific TCR beta clonotypes. Cumulative frequency of public TCR beta families picked out carriers of CMV plus the relevant HLA.

Trimming took 3 bases from V and 7 from J; bases not matched to a gene: 6. The CDR3 has 14 residues. Germline V lookup: CDR1 LNHDA, CDR2 SQIVND (reference sequence). In TCRdb, the reads were re-called with MiXCR into one record per CDR3 protein. The sample includes 600,000 to 800,000 distinct CDR3 sequences, more than 20% of them seen just once. V and J are TRBV19 and TRBJ2-1; 7 positions match TRBD2. The sequence was obtained from a human donor in good health (CMV status not recorded). Some clones in this sample may be carry-over from other donors' samples. The sample comprised CD8+ T cells from PBMCs. The CDR3 DNA reads TGTGCCAGTAGTATCACAGCTAGCGGAAATGAGCAGTTCTTC. It is translated as CASSITASGNEQFF.